The rows below give T cell receptor beta chains drawn from one sample of a study of T cells in Graves' hyperthyroidism and ophthalmopathy. TCRdb itself ran the multiplex PCR reads through MiXCR, one entry per CDR3 protein. The table includes fewer than 700,000 distinct CDR3 sequences, roughly 16% detected once. Input material: blood. The receptor set was obtained from a woman aged 25 to 45 with Graves' hyperthyroidism. The CDR3 runs from the conserved cysteine through the conserved F or W. D genes are given only for firm matches. Rows may omit the clone size; those that give it use once, few, many or a size class.

NA | NA | TRBJ1-1 | TRBV6-2/TRBV6-3 | TGTGCCAGCAGTAAATCGGAGGGGGAAGCTTTCTTT | CASSKSEGEAFF
NA | NA | TRBJ1-1 | TRBV19 | TGTGCCAGTAGTATGTTGAACACTGAAGCTTTCTTT | CASSMLNTEAFF
TRBD1 | NA | TRBJ1-2 | TRBV20-1 | TGCAGTGCTAGAGAATTGGACAGGGTGGATGGCTACACCTTC | CSARELDRVDGYTF
TRBD2 | NA | TRBJ2-1 | TRBV5-6 | TGTGCCAGCAGCTTGGGTAGCGGGAGTGATGAGCAGTTCTTC | CASSLGSGSDEQFF
TRBD1 | many | TRBJ2-7 | TRBV4-3 | TGCGCCAGCAGCCCCTCCGTTTGGACAGGGGACTACGAGCAGTACTTC | CASSPSVWTGDYEQYF
NA | few | TRBJ2-3 | TRBV5-6 | TGTGCCAGCAGCCCGAGGGCAGGGGTCCACACAGATACGCAGTATTTT | CASSPRAGVHTDTQYF
TRBD1 | many | TRBJ1-1 | TRBV7-2 | TGTGCCAGCAGCCGGGACAGGAACACTGAAGCTTTCTTT | CASSRDRNTEAFF
TRBD1 | NA | TRBJ2-1 | TRBV19 | TGTGCCAGTAGTAGGTCGACAGGGGGCAATGAGCAGTTCTTC | CASSRSTGGNEQFF
NA | few | TRBJ1-1 | TRBV19 | TGTGCCAGTAGTATAGGGCGGCTGAACACTGAAGCTTTCTTT | CASSIGRLNTEAFF
NA | many | TRBJ1-1 | TRBV18 | TGTGCCAGCTCCCCCAGCGGGAGCACTGAAGCTTTCTTT | CASSPSGSTEAFF
NA | many | TRBJ2-1 | TRBV11-2 | TGTGCCAGCAGCTTAGCACAGTTGTACAATGAGCAGTTCTTC | CASSLAQLYNEQFF
TRBD2 | few | TRBJ2-7 | TRBV5-5 | TGTGCCAGCAGCTCACTAGCGGGAGGGGCCCACGAGCAGTACTTC | CASSSLAGGAHEQYF
TRBD2 | many | TRBJ2-1 | TRBV3-1 | TGTGCCAGCAGCACAGGACTAGCGGGAGGGTCCTACAATGAGCAGTTCTTC | CASSTGLAGGSYNEQFF
TRBD1 | NA | TRBJ2-6 | TRBV6-5 | TGTGCCAGCAGTTACTGGCGGGACAGGGGGCGAGCATCTGGGGCCAACGTCCTGACTTTC | CASSYWRDRGRASGANVLTF
NA | NA | TRBJ2-2 | TRBV3-1 | TGTGCCAGCAGCCAAGTGTTCGATATTCTCACCGGGGAGCTGTTTTTT | CASSQVFDILTGELFF
TRBD2 | NA | TRBJ2-3 | TRBV7-9 | TGTGCCAGCAGCTTAGTCGGGCTAGCGGGAGGTACGCAGTATTTT | CASSLVGLAGGTQYF
TRBD1 | many | TRBJ1-1 | TRBV29-1 | TGCAGCGTGACCGGACAGGGGAGGGAAGCTTTCTTT | CSVTGQGREAFF
NA | many | TRBJ1-1 | TRBV6-1 | TGTGCCAGCAGTGAAGCAAGGGGCACAAAAGCTTTCTTT | CASSEARGTKAFF
TRBD2 | few | TRBJ2-7 | TRBV5-1 | TGCGCCAGCAGCTTGGTCCGTGGGAGGGCCCCCTCCTACGAGCAGTACTTC | CASSLVRGRAPSYEQYF
NA | NA | TRBJ2-7 | TRBV29-1 | TGCAGCGCCCGGGGTGTTACAGGGACGGCCTACGAGCAGTACTTC | CSARGVTGTAYEQYF
NA | few | TRBJ2-3 | TRBV27 | TGTGCCAGCAGTTTATTCGCCGGGACACCGAGGGTGTATTTT | CASSLFAGTPRVYF
NA | many | TRBJ2-7 | TRBV11-2 | TGTGCCAGCAGCTTAGTCGGGGACGGGGCCTACGAGCAGTACTTC | CASSLVGDGAYEQYF
NA | many | TRBJ1-4 | TRBV12-3/TRBV12-4 | TGTGCCAGCAGCTCCAATTTACAGGGACGTGAAAAACTGTTTTTT | CASSSNLQGREKLFF
NA | NA | TRBJ1-3 | TRBV7-9 | TGTGCCAGCAGCGCGTCAGGGAATGGAAACACCATATATTTT | CASSASGNGNTIYF
TRBD2 | few | TRBJ2-7 | TRBV5-1 | TGCGCCAGCAGCTTGGGACTAGCGGGAGAACAGATCTACGAGCAGTACTTC | CASSLGLAGEQIYEQYF
TRBD2 | few | TRBJ2-5 | TRBV2 | TGTGCCAGCAGGCCGGGCCGGGGGGAGCAAGAGACCCAGTACTTC | CASRPGRGEQETQYF
TRBD1 | NA | TRBJ2-7 | TRBV29-1 | TGCAGCGGAGGGGACAGGGTTAACTCCTACGAGCAGTACTTC | CSGGDRVNSYEQYF
NA | NA | TRBJ2-6 | TRBV2 | TGTGCCAGCAGTCCCTGGGGGGCGTCTGGGGCCAACGTCCTGACTTTC | CASSPWGASGANVLTF
TRBD2 | few | TRBJ2-7 | TRBV7-3 | TGTGCCAGCAGCATGGGACTAGCGGGAGTCGACGAGCAGTACTTC | CASSMGLAGVDEQYF
NA | few | TRBJ1-6 | TRBV19 | TGTGCCAGTAGTATCCAGGAAGATTCACCCCTCCACTTT | CASSIQEDSPLHF
NA | many | TRBJ1-2 | TRBV6-1 | TGTGCCAGCAAGCGTCAGGAGAACTATGGCTACACCTTC | CASKRQENYGYTF
NA | NA | TRBJ1-5 | TRBV9 | TGTGCCAGCAGCCCGTCGGTAGGGGACAAGCCCCAGCATTTT | CASSPSVGDKPQHF
NA | few | TRBJ2-7 | TRBV20-1 | TGCAGTGCTAGCGGGGTGAGCTCCTACGAGCAGTACTTC | CSASGVSSYEQYF
NA | NA | TRBJ1-2 | TRBV12-3/TRBV12-4 | TGTGCCAGCAGTCCCCGGACAGACTATGGCTACACCTTC | CASSPRTDYGYTF